The 24 T cell receptor beta chains in this list originate from one sample, sequenced in a study of shared clonotypes between healthy human individuals. This table comes from immunoSEQ multiplex PCR, and its TCRdb copy is limited to in-frame clones, with some not included. This sample has 550,000 to 850,000 clones, with 72% found just once. Sequenced: memory CD4+ T cells sorted from blood. The subset here: CD45RA-negative fraction. These receptors all stem from a woman aged 25-40 years in good health.

The chain is built from TRBV5-4 and TRBJ1-1; D is undetermined. This CDR3 region has 14 residues. Germline loops: CDR1 SGHNT, CDR2 YYREEE (reference sequence). Trimming left V 4 bases short and J 3 bases short, with 13 bases between. CDR3 residues: CASSPGPVYTEAFF. For the CDR3, the DNA is TGTGCCAGCAGCCCCGGGCCGGTCTACACTGAAGCTTTCTTT.

The chain combines TRBV10-1 with TRBJ2-6; D not certain. Trimming removed 4 bases at V and 4 bases at J, with 8 bases between. The CDR3 length is 14 residues. Looked up from germline, CDR1 is WNHNN and CDR2 is SYGVQD (reference sequence). The DNA for the CDR3 is TGCGCCAGCAGTGGAACAAGCGGGGCCAACGTCCTGACTTTC. This encodes CASSGTSGANVLTF.

Comments on this clone: Other DNA sequences in the same sample also yield this CDR3. The J gene is TRBJ2-2, the V gene TRBV5-1; D gene unclear. This CDR3 has 14 residues. Trimming removed 2 bases at V and 1 base at J, with 6 bases between. CDR1 SGHRS and CDR2 YFSETQ come from the germline V gene. The DNA for the CDR3 is TGCGCCAGCAGCTTTAGACAGAACACCGGGGAGCTGTTTTTT. Protein: CASSFRQNTGELFF.

The rearrangement joins TRBV27 to TRBJ2-2, with D possibly TRBD2 on 7 matching bases. This CDR3 is 16 amino acids long. V lost 6 bases and J 0 bases, leaving 14 bases between the germline ends. The germline V gene encodes CDR1 MNHEY and CDR2 SMNVEV (reference sequence). In DNA, the CDR3 is TGTGCCAGCAGACCCTGGGGGGGGCCGAACACCGGGGAGCTGTTTTTT. Its protein product is CASRPWGGPNTGELFF.

In DNA, the CDR3 is TGTGCCAGCAGTGGGCAGGGGAAGTCCTACGAGCAGTACTTC. It specifies CASSGQGKSYEQYF. This rearrangement joins TRBV2 to TRBJ2-7; weak D call: TRBD1 (6 bases). Germline loops: CDR1 SNHLY, CDR2 FYNNEI. V was clipped by 4 bases and J by 1 base, with 11 bases between them. The CDR3 is 14 amino acids. Using reference TRBV2 and TRBJ2-7 for the parts outside the CDR3, the full variable domain is EPEVTQTPSHQVTQMGQEVILRCVPISNHLYFYWYRQILGQKVEFLVSFYNNEISEKSEIFDDQFSVERPDGSNFTLKIRSTKLEDSAMYFCASSGQGKSYEQYFGPGTRLTVT.

Turning to this clone: Other DNA sequences in this specimen translate into the identical CDR3. J is TRBJ2-5 and V is TRBV28; 7 bases align to TRBD2. CDR1 is MDHEN and CDR2 is SYDVKM in the germline V gene. V gave up 5 bases and J gave up 4 bases; unmatched junction bases: 1. The CDR3 covers 12 residues. CDR3 bases: TGTGCCAGCAGTGCGGGAGCAGAGACCCAGTACTTC. Translating it yields CASSAGAETQYF.

Only a few counts were recorded for this clone. This sequence joins TRBV4-1 and TRBJ2-1, with 7 nucleotides matching TRBD2. Unmatched junction bases numbered 9, after V lost 1 base and J lost 0 bases. CDR3 length: 18 amino acids. CDR1 MGHRA and CDR2 YSYEKL come from the germline V gene. The CDR3 bases are TGCGCCAGCAGCCAAGTTTGGGAGGCGGGGGTCTCCTACAATGAGCAGTTCTTC. Its translation is CASSQVWEAGVSYNEQFF.

The V call is TRBV27, the J call TRBJ1-5, with 8 bases lining up with TRBD1. V trimming: 8 bases; J trimming: 5 bases; junction bases outside the gene matches: 11. The V gene's germline CDR1 is MNHEY and CDR2 SMNVEV (reference sequence). The CDR3 runs 15 residues. The CDR3 DNA is TGTGCCAGCGGGGTTGGGCAGGGGGCGGATCAGCCCCAGCATTTT. This translates into CASGVGQGADQPQHF.

This clone has ten or more counts. The rearrangement joins TRBV10-2 to TRBJ1-2; maybe TRBD1 (6 bases). The germline V gene encodes CDR1 WSHSY and CDR2 SAAADI. V was trimmed by 4 bases and J by 4 bases, leaving 16 bases between them. There are 15 residues in the CDR3. Here the CDR3 reads CASSGAGGAGYGYTF. The CDR3 DNA follows: TGCGCCAGCAGTGGAGCGGGGGGCGCGGGCTATGGCTACACCTTC.

Here the CDR3 reads CASSLNNPSNYGYTF. In DNA form, the CDR3 reads TGCGCCAGCAGCTTAAACAACCCCTCTAACTATGGCTACACCTTC. This chain connects TRBV5-1 to TRBJ1-2; the D is unclear. The CDR3 is 15 amino acids. V shed 2 bases and J shed 0 bases, with 11 bases lying between them. The germline gives CDR1 SGHRS, CDR2 YFSETQ.

V gene TRBV4-1 combines with J gene TRBJ2-5; D call uncertain. V shed 4 bases and J shed 4 bases, with 10 bases lying between them. CDR3 length: 13 residues. Germline V gene sequence: CDR1 MGHRA, CDR2 YSYEKL. The CDR3 nucleotides are TGCGCCAGCAGCCCCCTCTTTACAGAGACCCAGTACTTC. This sequence encodes CASSPLFTETQYF.

This clone was observed once. J is TRBJ1-2 and V is TRBV25-1; no definite D call. This CDR3 spans 12 amino acids. From germline, CDR1 is MGHDK and CDR2 SYGVNS. Deletions cut 4 bases from V and 3 bases from J, with 6 bases between. DNA of the CDR3: TGTGCCAGCAGTGCCCTCGACTATGGCTACACCTTC. This codes for CASSALDYGYTF.

The table lists this clone with a few counts. The V call is TRBV29-1, the J call TRBJ1-1; maybe TRBD1 (6 bases). Trimming removed 4 bases at V and 0 bases at J, with 21 bases between. This CDR3 has 17 residues. The germline V gene has CDR1 SQVTM and CDR2 ANQGSEA. The CDR3 sequence is CSVVRGSDTGLNTEAFF. DNA for the CDR3: TGCAGCGTTGTTAGGGGGTCCGATACAGGCCTGAACACTGAAGCTTTCTTT.

A remark on this clone: In the same sample, other DNA sequences code for this CDR3. The gene calls are TRBV28 and TRBJ2-7, with D perhaps matching TRBD2 (5 bases). V lost 2 bases and J lost 4, with 9 bases in between. This CDR3 is 13 amino acids long. Germline V gives CDR1 MDHEN, CDR2 SYDVKM. The CDR3 protein is CASSLRGPYEQYF. The CDR3 bases are TGTGCCAGCAGTTTAAGAGGGCCGTACGAGCAGTACTTC. Full variable domain (remainder filled in from reference TRBV28 and TRBJ2-7): DVKVTQSSRYLVKRTGEKVFLECVQDMDHENMFWYRQDPGLGLRLIYFSYDVKMKEKGDIPEGYSVSREKKERFSLILESASTNQTSMYLCASSLRGPYEQYFGPGTRLTVT.

A word on this clone: The junction and the germline gene differ at one end; a read error may be behind it. The chain is built from TRBV10-3 and TRBJ2-5; D is ambiguous. This CDR3 is built from 13 residues. Per the germline V gene, CDR1 is ENHRY and CDR2 is SYGVKD. The CDR3 sequence is CASSLPVQETQYF. The CDR3 DNA reads TGTGCCAGCAGTCTACCTGTCCAAGAGACCCAGTACTTC.

This sequence joins TRBV9 and TRBJ2-2; no clear D. V was trimmed by 0 bases and J by 4 bases, leaving 4 bases between them. The CDR3 has 13 residues. CDR1 and CDR2 from the germline V gene are SGDLS and YYNGEE. The CDR3 region is CASSVVVTGELFF. CDR3 coding DNA: TGTGCCAGCAGCGTAGTGGTCACCGGGGAGCTGTTTTTT.

This clone is a singleton in its sample. V and J are TRBV7-2 and TRBJ2-2; D possibly corresponds to TRBD1 (5 bases). CDR1 is SGHTA and CDR2 is FQGNSA in the germline V gene. The CDR3 extends over 16 amino acids. The V and J ends lost 6 bases and 0 bases respectively, with 14 bases between them. The CDR3 reads CASSSRATANTGELFF. CDR3 bases: TGTGCCAGCAGTTCCAGGGCAACGGCGAACACCGGGGAGCTGTTTTTT.

The CDR3 reads CASSLEVAKNIQYF. For the CDR3, the DNA is TGCGCCAGCAGCTTGGAAGTAGCCAAAAACATTCAGTACTTC. The chain links TRBV5-1 to TRBJ2-4; D ambiguous. V lost 0 bases and J lost 0, with 4 bases in between. CDR3 length: 14 amino acids. Germline values: CDR1 SGHRS, CDR2 YFSETQ.

V usage is TRBV5-1 and J usage is TRBJ1-3; D gene unclear. V was clipped by 2 bases and J by 5 bases, with 11 bases between them. This CDR3 has 14 amino acids. Per the germline V gene, CDR1 is SGHRS and CDR2 is YFSETQ. The CDR3, as DNA: TGCGCCAGCAGCTTCGGCACCTCCAGAAACACCATATATTTT. As protein: CASSFGTSRNTIYF.

The J gene is TRBJ1-5, the V gene TRBV18; unclear D gene. The CDR3 has 13 residues. V was trimmed by 3 bases and J by 4 bases, leaving 7 bases between them. Germline values: CDR1 KGHSH, CDR2 LQKENI. In DNA, the CDR3 is TGTGCCAGCTCACCCTCAGAAAATCAGCCCCAGCATTTT. Its translation: CASSPSENQPQHF.

The V call is TRBV28, the J call TRBJ1-3; the match to TRBD1 covers 7 bases. CDR1 MDHEN and CDR2 SYDVKM come from the germline V gene. This CDR3 has 16 amino acids. J was trimmed by 9 bases and V by 3 bases; bases with no gene match: 14. The CDR3 loop is CASSLATGSIVGTIYF. CDR3 sequence (DNA): TGTGCCAGCAGTTTGGCGACAGGGTCAATAGTCGGCACCATATATTTT.

This clone has only a few counts. The chain recombines TRBV18 with TRBJ2-1, with TRBD2 identical over 10 bases. Per the germline V gene, CDR1 is KGHSH and CDR2 is LQKENI. V lost 2 bases, J lost 9 bases, and 10 bases stayed unmatched. The CDR3 spans 16 residues. CDR3 coding DNA: TGTGCCAGCTCACCAGTCTCTAGCGGGAGAACTGGTGAGCAGTTCTTC. Translated: CASSPVSSGRTGEQFF. The variable domain in full, completed from reference TRBV18 and TRBJ2-1, reads NAGVMQNPRHLVRRRGQEARLRCSPMKGHSHVYWYRQLPEEGLKFMVYLQKENIIDESGMPKERFSAEFPKEGPSILRIQQVVRGDSAAYFCASSPVSSGRTGEQFFGPGTRLTVL.

The rearrangement links TRBV2 to TRBJ1-3, with D tentatively TRBD1 (5 bases). The CDR3 consists of 14 residues. Germline assignment: CDR1 SNHLY and CDR2 FYNNEI. V shed 6 bases and J shed 2 bases, with 11 bases lying between them. The CDR3 nucleotides read TGTGCCAGCAGCGAGCGGGGGACTGGAAACACCATATATTTT. This sequence encodes CASSERGTGNTIYF.

The genes are TRBV10-3 and TRBJ2-3, with TRBD2 matching 10 bases. This CDR3 has 15 residues. Germline CDR1 reads ENHRY; CDR2 reads SYGVKD. With V trimmed by 4 bases and J by 1 base, 2 bases remained unmatched. As DNA, the CDR3 is TGTGCCATCAGTGGGGGGACTAGCGGCACAGATACGCAGTATTTT. Protein sequence: CAISGGTSGTDTQYF.